This TCR beta chain was recovered during a study of blood T cell repertoires in COVID-19. Study information: Specimens from acute and convalescent COVID-19 originated in the United States, Italy and Spain. The cDNA or gDNA used as material had been derived from T cells, B-cell-depleted T cells, or PBMCs.

Germline-derived CDR1 and CDR2 are LNHDA and SQIVND (reference sequence). The CDR3 runs to 15 residues. V was clipped by 4 bases and J by 0 bases, with 10 bases between them. Authors' analysis steps: The authors estimated nucleated cell counts from reference gene primer amplification. Repertoires were generated with immunoSEQ multiplex PCR, while TCRdb's copy carries only in-frame clones and drops some. The V and J calls and clone size come from that table; D and trimming were worked out from the DNA. The sample contains more than 95,000 clones, 70% to 90% of which appear only once. The gene calls are TRBV19 and TRBJ2-4; unclear D gene. Material for sequencing was peripheral blood. The receptor was derived from a human donor in a cohort sampled during active COVID-19. This CDR3 reads CASSSARLAKNIQYF. CDR3 DNA: TGTGCCAGTAGTAGCGCGAGGCTAGCCAAAAACATTCAGTACTTC. The full variable domain, in which reference TRBV19 and TRBJ2-4 provide the parts outside the CDR3, is DGGITQSPKYLFRKEGQNVTLSCEQNLNHDAMYWYRQDPGQGLRLIYYSQIVNDFQKGDIAEGYSVSREKKESFPLTVTSAQKNPTAFYLCASSSARLAKNIQYFGAGTRLSVL.